Following are 10 T cell receptor beta chains from one sample sequenced in a study of T-cell reconstitution after alpha-beta-depleted transplantation in children (dated by TCRdb to about 2016). Preparation of the library involved PCR. The sequencer listed for this sample is Illumina HiSeq 2500. To normalize quantification of the TCRbeta repertoire, the TCR libraries were built with molecular barcoding that relied on unique molecular identifiers. TCRdb reanalyzed the raw reads on its own, using fastp at Q25 for trimming and MiXCR for clone calling, and kept in-frame beta chains. Duplicate CDR3 protein sequences are folded into a single record with the most common DNA and genes. For this sample there are roughly 500,000 distinct CDR3 sequences; 32% appear just once. The leading ten clones occupy under 3% of the sample. The specimen comprised PBMCs from the stem cell graft donor, sampled from the stem cell graft. These receptors all come from a human donor who donated a stem cell graft to a child with aplastic anemia.

The V and J genes are TRBV12-3 or TRBV12-4 and TRBJ2-2, with 10 bases identical to TRBD2. The V gene end was trimmed by 3 bases and the J gene end by 0 bases; junction bases not matched to a gene: 13. CDR3 size: 20 residues. The CDR3 region has the DNA TGTGCCAGCAGTTTCTCCGGGACTAGCGCACAGAGCGCGAACACCGGGGAGCTGTTTTTT. Protein sequence: CASSFSGTSAQSANTGELFF.

This clonotype appeared a few times. The chain recombines TRBV5-1 with TRBJ2-7; possibly TRBD2 for D (6 bases). CDR3 size: 13 residues. Germline assignment: CDR1 SGHRS and CDR2 YFSETQ. V gave up 1 base and J gave up 7 bases, with 12 bases separating them. The CDR3 protein is CASSLLGGMEQYF. CDR3 sequence (DNA): TGCGCCAGCAGCTTGCTTGGCGGGATGGAGCAGTACTTC.

V is TRBV30 and J is TRBJ1-1; weak D call: TRBD1 (6 bases). Trimming took off 0 bases at V and 1 base at J, with 12 bases between the two ends. The CDR3 length is 15 residues. Germline V lookup: CDR1 GTSNPN, CDR2 SVGIG (reference sequence). CDR3 amino acids: CAWSVLGRGNTEAFF. The CDR3 DNA reads as TGTGCCTGGAGTGTACTCGGCAGGGGGAACACTGAAGCTTTCTTT. Full variable domain (remainder filled in from reference TRBV30 and TRBJ1-1): SQTIHQWPATLVQPVGSPLSLECTVEGTSNPNLYWYRQAAGRGLQLLFYSVGIGQISSEVPQNLSASRPQDRQFILSSKKLLLSDSGFYLCAWSVLGRGNTEAFFGQGTRLTVV.

In its sample, this clonotype was seen a few times. CDR3 amino acids: CAISTEVNNYGYTF. As DNA, the CDR3 is TGTGCCATCAGTACAGAAGTTAATAACTATGGCTACACCTTC. The J gene is TRBJ1-2, the V gene TRBV10-3; D gene ambiguous. This CDR3 is built from 14 residues. CDR1 and CDR2 (germline): ENHRY, SYGVKD. The V gene lost 5 bases and the J gene lost 1 base, with 11 bases spanning the gap.

This clonotype was seen only once. The chain has TRBV10-1 and TRBJ2-3; the match to TRBD1 covers 7 bases. The germline CDR1 and CDR2 sequences are WNHNN and SYGVQD (reference sequence). Germline trimming cut 2 bases from V and 1 base from J; bases unmatched to any gene: 3. The CDR3 contains 15 residues. CDR3 amino acids: CASSEQGVGTDTQYF. Here the CDR3 DNA reads TGCGCCAGCAGTGAGCAGGGGGTGGGCACAGATACGCAGTATTTT.

The V and J genes are TRBV4-2 and TRBJ1-2; D is unclear. Germline CDR1 reads LGHNA; CDR2 reads YNFKEQ. The length of the CDR3 is 15 residues. V was cut by 1 base and J by 2 bases, with 11 bases left in between. The DNA for the CDR3 is TGTGCCAGCAGCCAAGTTTCAGCGGACAACTATGGCTACACCTTC. This encodes CASSQVSADNYGYTF.

The V and J genes are TRBV30 and TRBJ2-3; 9 nucleotides line up with TRBD2. Trimming at V came to 0 bases and at J to 4 bases, leaving 8 bases not matched to a gene. The CDR3 has 16 amino acids. Germline V gene data show CDR1 as GTSNPN and CDR2 as SVGIG (reference sequence). CDR3 coding DNA: TGTGCCTGGAGTGTAGCCAGCGGGAGGTTATCAGATACGCAGTATTTT. Encoded protein: CAWSVASGRLSDTQYF.

This clonotype has a handful of counts. This chain links TRBV6-1 with TRBJ2-6; TRBD2 might be the D (5 bases). Germline V gives CDR1 MNHNS, CDR2 SASEGT. CDR3 length: 13 amino acids. The V and J ends lost 11 bases and 1 base respectively, with 9 bases between them. This chain's CDR3 is CAAGDSGANVLTF. Here the CDR3 DNA reads TGTGCCGCCGGGGATTCTGGGGCCAACGTCCTGACTTTC.

This clonotype was picked up a small number of times. This chain joins TRBV27 and TRBJ2-5; a weak D match, TRBD2 (6 bases). V was clipped by 4 bases and J by 6 bases, with 18 bases between them. Per the germline V gene, CDR1 is MNHEY and CDR2 is SMNVEV (reference sequence). This CDR3 contains 15 residues. CDR3 region: CASSSSGGRGKTQYF. The CDR3 region has the DNA TGTGCCAGCAGTTCATCCGGCGGACGGGGGAAGACCCAGTACTTC.

The gene calls are TRBV6-2 or TRBV6-3 and TRBJ2-7, with 7 bases fitting TRBD1. The CDR3 is 14 amino acids. V dropped 5 bases and J dropped 9; count of bases not matched to a gene: 13. In germline, CDR1 is MNHEY, CDR2 SVGEGT. The CDR3 nucleotides read TGTGCCAGCAGTGGATCCGGGACAGTGGGGCGGCAGTACTTC. Amino acids: CASSGSGTVGRQYF.